This is a list of T cell receptor beta chains from one sample in a study of T-cell reconstitution after alpha-beta-depleted transplantation in children. TCRdb redid the calling of the PCR reads with MiXCR, one entry per CDR3 protein. The data contain a few hundred thousand distinct CDR3 sequences, approximately 10% of them singletons. The starting material was PBMCs from the stem cell graft donor, obtained from the stem cell graft. The source of these receptors is a human donor who donated a stem cell graft to a child with acute myeloid leukemia. Both conserved end residues are part of each CDR3. A D gene is named only where the DNA matches it firmly. Not all rows give a size; the values are once, few, many and, for expanded clones, a class.

TRBJ2-3,.,.,TRBV20-1,TGCAGTGCTAGTCCTTCTGGTGGAGCTACGCAGTATTTT,CSASPSGGATQYF
TRBJ2-5,.,many,TRBV9,TGTGCCAGCAGCGTAGCCGGCCGGCTTGGGGGGGAGACCCAGTACTTC,CASSVAGRLGGETQYF
TRBJ2-1,TRBD1,.,TRBV6-1,TGTGCCACCCGGACAGGTGATTACAATGAGCAGTTCTTC,CATRTGDYNEQFF
TRBJ2-5,.,few,TRBV6-1,TGTGCCAGCAGGAGCGGTTTGATCGGTGCGGCGTACGAGACCCAGTACTTC,CASRSGLIGAAYETQYF
TRBJ2-7,TRBD2,few,TRBV6-1,TGTGCCAGCAGTAAGGGAAGCGGGATTAGCTCCTACGAGCAGTACTTC,CASSKGSGISSYEQYF
TRBJ2-3,.,.,TRBV5-1,TGCGCCAGCAGCTCGGACAGACACACAGATACGCAGTATTTT,CASSSDRHTDTQYF
TRBJ2-5,TRBD2,.,TRBV7-2,TGTGCCAGCAGCTCAGCGGCTAGCGGGAGGGCTCGGGAGACCCAGTACTTC,CASSSAASGRARETQYF
TRBJ2-4,TRBD1,few,TRBV27,TGTGCCAGCAGTTTCCGGACAGGGGGAAACATTCAGTACTTC,CASSFRTGGNIQYF
TRBJ2-1,.,.,TRBV4-3,TGCGCCAGCAGCCTTCATCTTCCTAGCCGCTCCTACAATGAGCAGTTCTTC,CASSLHLPSRSYNEQFF
TRBJ2-1,.,.,TRBV3-1,TGTGCCAGCAGCCAAGATTTGGGGGCGGGTAATGAGCAGTTCTTC,CASSQDLGAGNEQFF
TRBJ2-5,TRBD2,.,TRBV7-2,TGTGCCAGCAGCTTGCCCCTAGCGGGGGCCTGGGAGACCCAGTACTTC,CASSLPLAGAWETQYF
TRBJ2-3,TRBD1,few,TRBV7-2,TGTGCCAGCAGCTCACAGGGGGGTTTCACAGATACGCAGTATTTT,CASSSQGGFTDTQYF
TRBJ1-5,.,few,TRBV24-1,TGTGCCACCAGTGATTTGAATCAGGGAAGAGAACAGCCCCAGCATTTT,CATSDLNQGREQPQHF
TRBJ1-2,.,few,TRBV29-1,TGCAGCGTTGAAGTCCAGTATGGCTACACCTTC,CSVEVQYGYTF
TRBJ1-6,.,few,TRBV3-1,TGTGCCAGCAGCCGAGGATTTCAAGGCGGGGTGAAATATAATTCACCCCTCCACTTT,CASSRGFQGGVKYNSPLHF
TRBJ1-1,.,many,TRBV27,TGTGCCAGCAGTTTATACTCGGTGGGGAACACTGAAGCTTTCTTT,CASSLYSVGNTEAFF
TRBJ2-5,.,.,TRBV10-2,TGCGCCAGCATGAGGGGGCAAGAGACCCAGTACTTC,CASMRGQETQYF
TRBJ2-1,TRBD1,many,TRBV29-1,TGCAGCGTTGACAGCGCGACAGGGGGCAATGAGCAGTTCTTC,CSVDSATGGNEQFF
TRBJ2-1,.,few,TRBV6-5,TGTGCCAGCGCCCCTGGGGGCTACAATGAGCAGTTCTTC,CASAPGGYNEQFF
TRBJ2-7,.,.,TRBV11-3,TGTGCCAGCAGCTTAGGGGGACTTTCCTACGAGCAGTACTTC,CASSLGGLSYEQYF
TRBJ2-1,TRBD2,many,TRBV29-1,TGCAGCGTTGAAGACCCCGAGACTAGCGGAGGGGCCTACAATGAGCAGTTCTTC,CSVEDPETSGGAYNEQFF
TRBJ2-4,.,few,TRBV29-1,TGCAGCGCCCTAGACAGAAAAAACATTCAGTACTTC,CSALDRKNIQYF
TRBJ2-1,.,.,TRBV20-1,TGCAGTGCTAGGGACCGGAACAATGAGCAGTTCTTC,CSARDRNNEQFF
TRBJ1-1,.,few,TRBV5-8,TGTGCCAGCAGCAGTACAGGGTCGTGGTACACTGAAGCTTTCTTT,CASSSTGSWYTEAFF
TRBJ2-3,TRBD2,few,TRBV20-1,TGCAGTGCTACAGGACTAGCAAGAGATACGCAGTATTTT,CSATGLARDTQYF
TRBJ1-1,TRBD1,few,TRBV2,TGTGCCAGTGACAGGGGCGCTGAAGCTTTCTTT,CASDRGAEAFF
TRBJ2-3,TRBD2,.,TRBV12-3/TRBV12-4,TGTGCCAGCAGTTATACTAGCGGGAGGACAGATACGCAGTATTTT,CASSYTSGRTDTQYF
TRBJ2-1,.,.,TRBV12-3/TRBV12-4,TGTGCCAGCGGCGGGGATTGGGAGCGCAATGAGCAGTTCTTC,CASGGDWERNEQFF
TRBJ2-3,.,.,TRBV7-2,TGTGCCAGCAGCATTAGCGGTTCGGGAGATACGCAGTATTTT,CASSISGSGDTQYF
TRBJ2-2,TRBD1,few,TRBV7-8,TGTGCCAGCAGCCGGGACAGGGATCGGATCGGGGAGCTGTTTTTT,CASSRDRDRIGELFF
TRBJ2-2,TRBD2,many,TRBV4-2,TGTGCCAGCAGCCATTCACTAGCGGAGAACACCGGGGAGCTGTTTTTT,CASSHSLAENTGELFF